The rows below give T cell receptor beta chains drawn from one sample of a study of blood T cell repertoires in COVID-19. Clones were sequenced by immunoSEQ multiplex PCR, and TCRdb holds only the in-frame ones, with some missing. Counted here are around 400,000 clones, approximately 87% occurring once; the ten biggest clones make up about 10%. Sequencing was done on a sample of peripheral blood. Receptor source: a woman younger than 45 with COVID-19, enrolled during active disease. CDR3s include the opening cysteine and the closing phenylalanine or tryptophan. The D gene is left open where the match is weak. Clone size is shown for a subset of rows, as once, few, many or a class of expanded clone.

j_call,v_call,d_call,clone_size,cdr3_nt,cdr3_aa
TRBJ1-5,TRBV9,TRBD1,-,TGTGCCAGCAGCACGGGACAGGGTATCCAGCCCCAGCATTTT,CASSTGQGIQPQHF
TRBJ2-5,TRBV2,TRBD1,once,TGTGCCAGCAGTGAGATTAGGGGGCCACAAGAGACCCAGTACTTC,CASSEIRGPQETQYF
TRBJ2-3,TRBV9,TRBD2,-,TGTGCCAGCAGCAGCCTAGCGGAGGTTTCTGATACGCAGTATTTT,CASSSLAEVSDTQYF
TRBJ1-2,TRBV6-2/TRBV6-3,-,-,TGTGCCAGCAGCTCTACTCAAGGGAGCTATGGCTACACCTTC,CASSSTQGSYGYTF
TRBJ2-4,TRBV6-5,-,-,TGTGCCAGCAGTCTCCCGAGCTCCCCTAGCAACATTCAGTACTTC,CASSLPSSPSNIQYF
TRBJ2-1,TRBV19,-,-,TGTGCCAGTAGTATATCTAGAAACAATGAGCAGTTCTTC,CASSISRNNEQFF
TRBJ2-6,TRBV27,-,-,TGTGCCAGCAGCACACCAGGGGCTGGGGCCAACGTCCTGACTTTC,CASSTPGAGANVLTF
TRBJ1-6,TRBV28,-,-,TGTGCCAGCAGTTTATTAGGGGTTGCCTATAATTCACCCCTCCACTTT,CASSLLGVAYNSPLHF
TRBJ2-4,TRBV3-1/TRBV3-2,-,-,TGTGCCAGCAGCCAAGAACGGGGATTAGTAGCCAAAAACATTCAGTACTTC,CASSQERGLVAKNIQYF
TRBJ1-5,TRBV19,-,few,TGTGCCAGTAGTATAGACAGAAAGCAGCCCCAGCATTTT,CASSIDRKQPQHF
TRBJ2-1,TRBV6-5,-,-,TGTGCCAGCTCGGAAGAGGGGGAGCCCCACAATGAGCAGTTCTTC,CASSEEGEPHNEQFF
TRBJ2-2,TRBV19,TRBD1,-,TGTGCCAGCGTGGGACAGGGGGTCCCCGGGGAGCTGTTTTTT,CASVGQGVPGELFF
TRBJ2-5,TRBV9,-,-,TGTGCCAGCAGCGTAGGGGGCGGGGGCACGGAGACCCAGTACTTC,CASSVGGGGTETQYF
TRBJ1-2,TRBV7-9,-,-,TGTGCCAGCAGCTTAGGGACCCGAGGAGGGAGTGGCTACACCTTC,CASSLGTRGGSGYTF
TRBJ2-3,TRBV11-2,-,-,TGTGCCAGCAGCCTGGAAACGAGGGATACGCAGTATTTT,CASSLETRDTQYF
TRBJ1-5,TRBV28,TRBD1,few,TGTGCCAGCAGTGGCAGGGGGGCCGGCCATCAGCCCCAGCATTTT,CASSGRGAGHQPQHF
TRBJ2-7,TRBV7-2,-,-,TGTGCCAGCAGCTTAGTGGCGGGAAGCACTTACGAGCAGTACTTC,CASSLVAGSTYEQYF